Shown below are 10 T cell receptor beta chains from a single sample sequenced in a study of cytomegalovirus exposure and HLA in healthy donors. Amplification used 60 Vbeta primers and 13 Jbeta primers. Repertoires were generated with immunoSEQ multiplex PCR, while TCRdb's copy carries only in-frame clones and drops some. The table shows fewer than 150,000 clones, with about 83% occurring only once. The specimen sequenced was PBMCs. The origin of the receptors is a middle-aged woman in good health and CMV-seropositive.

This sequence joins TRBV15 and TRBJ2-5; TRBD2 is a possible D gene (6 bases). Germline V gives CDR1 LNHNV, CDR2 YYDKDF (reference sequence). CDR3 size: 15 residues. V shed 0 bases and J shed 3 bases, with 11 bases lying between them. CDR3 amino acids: CATSRDSTSKETQYF. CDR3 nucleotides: TGTGCCACCAGCAGAGATAGTACTAGCAAAGAGACCCAGTACTTC.

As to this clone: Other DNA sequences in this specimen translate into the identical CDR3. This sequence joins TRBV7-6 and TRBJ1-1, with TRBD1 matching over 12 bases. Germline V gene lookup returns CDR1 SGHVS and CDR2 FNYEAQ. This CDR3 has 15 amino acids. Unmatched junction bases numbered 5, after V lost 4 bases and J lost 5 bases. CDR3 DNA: TGTGCCAGCAGCTCCGGGACAGGGGGCGGGACTGAAGCTTTCTTT. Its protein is CASSSGTGGGTEAFF.

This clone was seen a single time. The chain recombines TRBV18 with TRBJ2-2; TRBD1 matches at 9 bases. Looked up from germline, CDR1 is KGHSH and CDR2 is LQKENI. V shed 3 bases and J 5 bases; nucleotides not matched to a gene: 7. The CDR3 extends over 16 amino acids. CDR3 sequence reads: CASSPQQGAHTGELFF. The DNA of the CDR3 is TGTGCCAGCTCACCCCAACAGGGGGCGCATACCGGGGAGCTGTTTTTT.

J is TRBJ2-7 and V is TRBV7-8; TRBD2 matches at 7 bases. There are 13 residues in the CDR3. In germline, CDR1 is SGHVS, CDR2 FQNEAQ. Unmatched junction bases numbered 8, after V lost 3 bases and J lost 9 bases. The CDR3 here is CASSLVGLGTQYF. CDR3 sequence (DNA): TGTGCCAGCAGCTTGGTTGGACTAGGAACGCAGTACTTC.

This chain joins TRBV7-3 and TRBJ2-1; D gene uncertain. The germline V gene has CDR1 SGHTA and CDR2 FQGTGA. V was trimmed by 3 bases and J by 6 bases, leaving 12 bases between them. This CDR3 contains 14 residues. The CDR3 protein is CASSFLQASNEQFF. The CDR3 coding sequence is TGTGCCAGCAGCTTTCTTCAAGCCTCCAATGAGCAGTTCTTC.

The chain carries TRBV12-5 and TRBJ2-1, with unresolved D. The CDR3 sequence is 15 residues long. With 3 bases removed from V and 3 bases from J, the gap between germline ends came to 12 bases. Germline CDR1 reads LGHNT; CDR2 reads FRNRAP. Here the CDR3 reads CASGFWSELYNEQFF. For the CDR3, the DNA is TGTGCTAGTGGTTTTTGGAGCGAGCTCTACAATGAGCAGTTCTTC.

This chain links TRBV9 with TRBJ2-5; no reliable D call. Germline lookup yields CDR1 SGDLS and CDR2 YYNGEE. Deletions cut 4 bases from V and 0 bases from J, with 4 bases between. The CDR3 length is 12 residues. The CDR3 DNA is TGTGCCAGCAGCCAAAACCAAGAGACCCAGTACTTC. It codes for CASSQNQETQYF.

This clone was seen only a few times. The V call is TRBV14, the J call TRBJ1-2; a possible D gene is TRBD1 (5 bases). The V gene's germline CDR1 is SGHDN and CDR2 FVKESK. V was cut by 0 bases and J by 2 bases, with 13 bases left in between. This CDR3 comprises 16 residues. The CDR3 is CASSQDPGGKNYGYTF. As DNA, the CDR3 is TGTGCCAGCAGCCAAGACCCCGGGGGAAAAAACTATGGCTACACCTTC.

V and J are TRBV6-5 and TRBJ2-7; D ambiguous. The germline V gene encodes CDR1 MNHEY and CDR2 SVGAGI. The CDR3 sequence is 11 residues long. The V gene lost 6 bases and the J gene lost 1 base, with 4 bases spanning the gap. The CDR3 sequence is CASRTSYEQYF. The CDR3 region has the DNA TGTGCCAGCAGGACTTCCTACGAGCAGTACTTC.

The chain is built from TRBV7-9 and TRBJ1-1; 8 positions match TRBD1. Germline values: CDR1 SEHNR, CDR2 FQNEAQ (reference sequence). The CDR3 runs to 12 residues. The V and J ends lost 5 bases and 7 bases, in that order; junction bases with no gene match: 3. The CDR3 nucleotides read TGTGCCAGCAGCCGAGACAGGGGTGAAGCTTTCTTT. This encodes CASSRDRGEAFF.